Described below is a single TCR beta chain sequence and its context. Libraries were prepared by immunoSEQ multiplex PCR; TCRdb keeps only in-frame clonotypes and omits some of them. The sample consists of 540,000 or so clones, 75% to 85% of them appearing once. The sample originates from a study of shared T cell receptors in the human thymus. The germline CDR1 and CDR2 sequences are SGHAT and FQNNGV. The CDR3 spans 14 residues. The V gene lost 5 bases and the J gene lost 2 bases, with 12 bases spanning the gap. Separately, the same data were catalogued under a study of human thymus T cells. That source notes: Among the donors, all were healthy Finnish infants having corrective surgery for congenital heart defects. Resections from corrective heart surgery supplied the thymus tissue. Thymic and blood repertoires appeared to carry a bias in their V and J gene usage. Related studies found that unrelated individuals share highly overlapping thymic repertoires.

The receptor's source is a boy under two years old with a congenital heart defect. This chain uses TRBV11-2 with TRBJ1-1; D is unclear. Sequenced: thymocytes. The CDR3 region has the DNA TGTGCCAGCAGCACTCTAGATCGAAACACTGAAGCTTTCTTT. It yields the protein CASSTLDRNTEAFF.